What follows is one T cell receptor (beta chain) and its context. What it binds is unknown. V was pared by 5 bases and J by 3 bases, with 11 bases between. The CDR3 is 14 residues long. Looked up from germline, CDR1 is LNHDA and CDR2 is SQIVND (reference sequence). TCRdb reprocessed the reads with MiXCR, giving one entry per CDR3 protein. The sample contains some 700,000 distinct CDR3 sequences, 35% to 45% of which appear only once. This entry is derived from a study of T cell repertoires in cytomegalovirus infection. Across the whole study: Both a matching HLA type and CMV infection were indicated by public TCR beta signatures.

Study-wide findings and caveats: Identification of carriers of CMV plus the relevant HLA was achieved through cumulative public TCR beta family frequency. Dominating the ex vivo response were TCR beta clonotypes that were CMV-specific and HLA-C-restricted.

This TCR came from a human donor in good health (CMV status not recorded). Some clones in this sample may be carry-over from other donors' samples. Input material: PBMCs. The J gene is TRBJ2-1, the V gene TRBV19, with D perhaps TRBD1 (6 bases). As DNA, the CDR3 is TGTGCCAGTAGTCCCGACAGGATCTACAATGAGCAGTTCTTC. It encodes CASSPDRIYNEQFF. Filled out from reference TRBV19 and TRBJ2-1, the complete variable domain reads DGGITQSPKYLFRKEGQNVTLSCEQNLNHDAMYWYRQDPGQGLRLIYYSQIVNDFQKGDIAEGYSVSREKKESFPLTVTSAQKNPTAFYLCASSPDRIYNEQFFGPGTRLTVL.